The next 6 T cell receptor beta chains were all read from a single sample in a study of blood T cell repertoires in COVID-19. Sequencing used immunoSEQ multiplex PCR; TCRdb keeps in-frame clones, though not all of them. Counted here are approximately 190,000 clones, under 90% occurring once; the ten biggest clones make up around 21%. The sequenced sample consisted of peripheral blood. These TCRs come from a human donor in a cohort sampled during active COVID-19.

This clone was seen more than once but under ten times. The chain's CDR3 is CASSQENRGSYGYTF. For the CDR3, the DNA is TGCGCCAGCAGCCAAGAAAACAGGGGGTCCTATGGCTACACCTTC. J is TRBJ1-2 and V is TRBV4-1; 8 nucleotides agree with TRBD1. J was trimmed by 4 bases and V by 0 bases; bases with no gene match: 4. CDR1 is MGHRA, CDR2 YSYEKL, per germline. This CDR3 is 15 amino acids long.

The V call is TRBV6-5, the J call TRBJ1-3, with 7 bases aligning to TRBD1. The CDR3 loop spans 15 amino acids. Germline CDR1 MNHEY, CDR2 SVGAGI. Trimming removed 6 bases from V and 4 bases from J; junction bases left unmatched: 9. The CDR3 DNA is TGTGCCAGCAGACAACCGACAGGGAGAGGAAACACCATATATTTT. Its protein product is CASRQPTGRGNTIYF.

This clone was detected a few times. The chain couples TRBV6-4 to TRBJ2-1; 8 bases align to TRBD1. Germline values: CDR1 MRHNA, CDR2 SNTAGT. Losses at the gene ends were 0 bases for V and 9 bases for J; bases not matched to a gene: 1. The CDR3 is 13 residues long. The CDR3 loop is CASSDSDRGEQFF. CDR3 nucleotide sequence: TGTGCCAGCAGTGACTCAGACAGGGGTGAGCAGTTCTTC.

J is TRBJ2-3 and V is TRBV15, with D perhaps matching TRBD2 (5 bases). From germline, CDR1 is LNHNV and CDR2 YYDKDF (reference sequence). The CDR3 has 16 amino acids. The V gene lost 6 bases and the J gene lost 4 bases, with 20 bases spanning the gap. CDR3 sequence (DNA): TGTGCCACCAGAAACGGGCCCGTCGGGGTAGCAGATACGCAGTATTTT. Translating it yields CATRNGPVGVADTQYF.

There are a few counts of this clone. V usage is TRBV6-1 and J usage is TRBJ1-2; D is possibly TRBD1 (6 bases). The CDR3 contains 15 residues. V shed 1 base and J shed 3 bases, with 12 bases lying between them. Germline assignment: CDR1 MNHNS and CDR2 SASEGT. The CDR3 nucleotides are TGTGCCAGCAGTGAAGTGTACAGGGCTGACTATGGCTACACCTTC. It codes for CASSEVYRADYGYTF.

The chain uses TRBV10-3 and TRBJ1-3; D uncertain. Germline V gives CDR1 ENHRY, CDR2 SYGVKD. V lost 3 bases and J lost 1, with 4 bases in between. This CDR3 contains 13 residues. The DNA for the CDR3 is TGTGCCATCAGTGACATTTCTGGAAACACCATATATTTT. Translation: CAISDISGNTIYF.